This section outlines one T cell receptor beta chain sequence together with its context. Its specificity is unknown. TCRdb called the 5' RACE reads again in MiXCR, with one record for every CDR3 protein. The sample consists of 1.5 million to 2 million distinct CDR3 sequences, less than 35% of them appearing once. The sample is drawn from a study of identical twins. Regarding the study as a whole: Low generation-probability sequences were in excess among twin-shared out-of-frame alpha sequences. Excess sharing between twins was weaker in beta out-of-frame sequences.

Trimming stripped 6 bases from V and 3 bases from J, with 8 bases between. CDR1 is ENHRY and CDR2 is SYGVKD in the germline V gene. This CDR3 has 13 amino acids. The chain is built from TRBV10-3 and TRBJ2-2; TRBD1 might be the D (6 bases). The sequence came from a newborn girl in good health. Source material: cord blood. The CDR3 region is CAISPGDTGELFF. CDR3 coding DNA: TGTGCCATCAGCCCAGGGGACACCGGGGAGCTGTTTTTT.